Below, 10 T cell receptor beta chains from the same sample are listed, as sequenced in a study of blood T cell repertoires in COVID-19. Profiled with immunoSEQ multiplex PCR; TCRdb holds only in-frame clones, not every one. The sample records just over 650,000 clones, about 87% being singletons. Sequences were obtained from peripheral blood. The receptors stem from a young woman with acute or convalescent COVID-19.

This chain connects TRBV28 to TRBJ1-2; D possibly corresponds to TRBD1 (5 bases). This CDR3 region has 15 residues. Germline CDR1 MDHEN, CDR2 SYDVKM. The V end lost 4 bases, the J end lost 6 bases, and 18 bases lay between the germline ends. Written as DNA, the CDR3 is TGTGCCAGCAGTTCCCAGGCACCCGGGGGACATGGCTACACCTTC. It is translated as CASSSQAPGGHGYTF.

The gene calls are TRBV24-1 and TRBJ1-2; no clear D gene. Trimming removed 1 base at V and 4 bases at J, with 9 bases between. This CDR3 has 14 residues. Germline V gene sequence: CDR1 KGHDR, CDR2 SFDVKD. CDR3 sequence (DNA): TGTGCCACCAGTGATTTAGAGGGTCTCTATGGCTACACCTTC. It yields the protein CATSDLEGLYGYTF.

The V and J genes are TRBV24-1 and TRBJ1-5, with D unclear. Looked up from germline, CDR1 is KGHDR and CDR2 is SFDVKD. The V and J ends lost 5 bases and 2 bases respectively, with 12 bases between them. The length of the CDR3 is 15 residues. The CDR3 DNA reads TGTGCCACCAGTGGAGGCAGTCTAGGCAATCAGCCCCAGCATTTT. It translates to CATSGGSLGNQPQHF.

The chain recombines TRBV9 with TRBJ1-5, with TRBD1 as a possible D gene (5 bases). Trimming pared 4 bases from V and 2 bases from J, leaving 10 bases between. CDR3 size: 14 residues. CDR1 is SGDLS, CDR2 YYNGEE, per germline. CDR3 coding DNA: TGTGCCAGCAGCACAACAGGTGGCAATCAGCCCCAGCATTTT. Its protein product is CASSTTGGNQPQHF.

The chain recombines TRBV19 with TRBJ1-4, with 7 bases fitting TRBD1. CDR1 is LNHDA, CDR2 SQIVND, per germline (reference sequence). The length of the CDR3 is 16 residues. The V and J ends lost 6 bases and 1 base, in that order; junction bases with no gene match: 8. The CDR3 here is CASRRQGMITNEKLFF. Written as DNA, the CDR3 is TGTGCCAGTAGGCGACAGGGTATGATAACTAATGAAAAACTGTTTTTT. The whole variable domain, remainder taken from reference TRBV19 and TRBJ1-4, is DGGITQSPKYLFRKEGQNVTLSCEQNLNHDAMYWYRQDPGQGLRLIYYSQIVNDFQKGDIAEGYSVSREKKESFPLTVTSAQKNPTAFYLCASRRQGMITNEKLFFGSGTQLSVL.

The V gene is TRBV30, the J gene TRBJ1-6; D ambiguous. Between the trimmed V and J ends, which lost 1 base and 7 bases, there was a span of 8 bases. This CDR3 is 13 amino acids long. Looked up from germline, CDR1 is GTSNPN and CDR2 is SVGIG (reference sequence). In nucleotides, the CDR3 is TGTGCCTGGAGTGCCAGTCAGAATTCACCCCTCCACTTT. It translates to CAWSASQNSPLHF.

The rearrangement uses TRBV29-1 and TRBJ2-3; 7 bases line up with TRBD1. CDR3 length: 14 residues. Germline values: CDR1 SQVTM, CDR2 ANQGSEA. With V trimmed by 6 bases and J by 3 bases, 9 bases remained unmatched. The CDR3 DNA is TGCAGCGTGGACAGGACAGGTCTGACAGATACGCAGTATTTT. Its translation: CSVDRTGLTDTQYF.

The chain recombines TRBV7-2 with TRBJ2-6; D call uncertain. This CDR3 spans 14 amino acids. Deletions cut 4 bases from V and 4 bases from J, with 8 bases between. Germline V gene sequence: CDR1 SGHTA, CDR2 FQGNSA. The CDR3 bases are TGTGCCAGCAGCTCTTCAGGAGGGGCCAACGTCCTGACTTTC. Translation: CASSSSGGANVLTF.

This chain joins TRBV5-1 and TRBJ2-5; 12 nucleotides match TRBD2. Germline trimming cut 6 bases from V and 1 base from J; bases unmatched to any gene: 4. Per the germline V gene, CDR1 is SGHRS and CDR2 is YFSETQ. This CDR3 has 15 amino acids. The CDR3: CASNLAGGPQETQYF. CDR3 nucleotides: TGCGCCAGCAACCTAGCGGGGGGGCCCCAAGAGACCCAGTACTTC.

This chain uses TRBV6-5 with TRBJ2-7; maybe TRBD2 (5 bases). The CDR3 is made up of 11 amino acids. Between the trimmed V and J ends, which lost 10 bases and 4 bases, there was a span of 11 bases. Germline assignment: CDR1 MNHEY and CDR2 SVGAGI. The CDR3 bases are TGTGCCACTGGACCGGGGTACGAGCAGTACTTC. It specifies CATGPGYEQYF.